This T cell receptor (beta chain) was sequenced in a study of T cells in Graves' hyperthyroidism and ophthalmopathy. TCR beta CDR3 region amplification was performed from RNA transcripts. A set of HTBI primers served as the primers for a first-round RT-PCR of the TCR CDR3. MiXCR, run by TCRdb on the multiplex PCR reads, gives a single entry per CDR3 protein. This table has 300,000 to 450,000 distinct CDR3 sequences, 15% to 20% appearing once. Deletions cut 5 bases from V and 3 bases from J, with 11 bases between. CDR1 and CDR2 from the germline V gene are DFQATT and SNEGSKA (reference sequence). The CDR3 spans 13 residues.

Source material: blood. J is TRBJ1-5 and V is TRBV20-1; D not certain. The sequence was collected from a man in his late teens or twenties with Graves' ophthalmopathy. The CDR3 DNA is TGCAGTGCTTGGGAACAGATCAATCAGCCCCAGCATTTT. This codes for CSAWEQINQPQHF.